Below, 31 T cell receptor beta chains from the same sample are listed, as sequenced in a study of T-cell memory formation after mild COVID-19. TCRdb re-called the 5' RACE reads with MiXCR, one entry per CDR3 protein. The sample has more than 450,000 distinct CDR3 sequences, over 15% seen once. The material sequenced was PBMCs or a T cell subset sorted from them (not recorded which). Source of these receptors: an adult woman who had mild COVID-19 (a few samples of this study predate the infection). Cell type and time point are not known.

The table lists this clonotype with a few counts. This chain connects TRBV6-5 to TRBJ2-2; 9 bases are shared with TRBD2. The CDR3 length is 16 residues. V lost 4 bases to trimming and J lost 0 bases; unmatched junction nucleotides: 3. Looked up from germline, CDR1 is MNHEY and CDR2 is SVGAGI. This CDR3 is CASSSWTSANTGELFF. For the CDR3, the DNA is TGTGCCAGCAGTTCCTGGACTAGCGCGAACACCGGGGAGCTGTTTTTT.

The sample holds many counts of this clonotype. The chain couples TRBV3-1 to TRBJ2-7, with TRBD2 identical over 10 bases. J gave up 3 bases and V 2 bases, and 1 base lay outside the gene matches. CDR1 and CDR2 from the germline V gene are LGHDT and YNNKEL (reference sequence). This CDR3 is built from 14 residues. CDR3: CASSQLAGDYEQYF. The CDR3 DNA is TGTGCCAGCAGCCAACTAGCGGGGGACTACGAGCAGTACTTC.

This clonotype was counted a few times. The V gene is TRBV5-1, the J gene TRBJ2-7, with D possibly being TRBD1 (6 bases). This CDR3 is built from 19 residues. Germline V CDR1 and CDR2: SGHRS, YFSETQ. V was clipped by 3 bases and J by 0 bases, with 25 bases between them. The CDR3 region has the DNA TGCGCCAGCAGCTCCCTGGTGGGGGCCGGACAAGGGAGCTCCTACGAGCAGTACTTC. Its translation is CASSSLVGAGQGSSYEQYF.

The sample holds many counts of this clonotype. The chain carries TRBV5-1 and TRBJ1-5; no clear D. Germline V gives CDR1 SGHRS, CDR2 YFSETQ. Trimming pared 0 bases from V and 7 bases from J, leaving 11 bases between. This CDR3 has 14 amino acids. The CDR3 loop reads CASSLESTGQPQHF. CDR3 coding DNA: TGCGCCAGCAGCTTGGAGTCAACGGGGCAGCCCCAGCATTTT.

This sequence joins TRBV24-1 and TRBJ1-2; D is possibly TRBD1 (6 bases). V lost 0 bases, J lost 7 bases, and 8 bases lay in between. This CDR3 spans 13 amino acids. Germline CDR1 reads KGHDR; CDR2 reads SFDVKD. DNA for the CDR3: TGTGCCACCAGTGATTTGCCCAGGGGTGGCTACACCTTC. Amino acids: CATSDLPRGGYTF.

This clonotype came up a few times. This chain connects TRBV4-1 to TRBJ2-5; D unclear. The V and J ends lost 4 bases and 2 bases respectively, with 14 bases between them. From germline, CDR1 is MGHRA and CDR2 YSYEKL. The CDR3 length is 15 residues. CDR3: CASSPLGIGQETQYF. The CDR3 DNA follows: TGCGCCAGCAGCCCTCTTGGAATAGGGCAAGAGACCCAGTACTTC.

This clonotype was picked up one time. This chain uses TRBV6-1 with TRBJ2-7; 8 nucleotides match TRBD1. Germline-derived CDR1 and CDR2 are MNHNS and SASEGT. There are 11 residues in the CDR3. With 6 bases clipped from V and 6 bases from J, the junction kept 1 base outside the gene matches. The CDR3 sequence: CASSGTGEQYF. In nucleotides, the CDR3 is TGTGCCAGCAGCGGGACAGGCGAGCAGTACTTC.

CDR3 in DNA: TGCAGCGTTGAATCTGGGTCGGATGAGCAGTTCTTC. Its translation is CSVESGSDEQFF. This chain connects TRBV29-1 to TRBJ2-1; D is undetermined. Germline V gene data show CDR1 as SQVTM and CDR2 as ANQGSEA. This CDR3 has 12 residues. Trimming shortened V by 2 bases and J by 8 bases, and 10 bases separated the two germline ends.

This clonotype was detected ten times or more. This chain uses TRBV4-1 with TRBJ2-7; no reliable D call. The germline V gene has CDR1 MGHRA and CDR2 YSYEKL. V was shortened by 6 bases and J by 3 bases, with 12 bases between the two germline ends. This CDR3 has 13 amino acids. CDR3 sequence: CASSSDLGYEQYF. CDR3 bases: TGCGCCAGCAGTTCCGATTTGGGCTACGAGCAGTACTTC.

V gene TRBV9 combines with J gene TRBJ2-5; D gene uncertain. Germline V gene lookup returns CDR1 SGDLS and CDR2 YYNGEE. The CDR3 runs 14 residues. Deletions cut 4 bases from V and 1 base from J, with 11 bases between. As DNA, the CDR3 is TGTGCCAGCAGCCCCAACAACCTCCAAGAGACCCAGTACTTC. Translated, it gives CASSPNNLQETQYF.

The chain carries TRBV18 and TRBJ2-7, with TRBD2 as a possible D gene (5 bases). The CDR3 is 13 residues long. The V and J ends lost 3 bases and 6 bases respectively, with 12 bases between them. The germline V gene has CDR1 KGHSH and CDR2 LQKENI. This CDR3 is CASSPSLASEQYF. The CDR3 nucleotides are TGTGCCAGCTCACCCAGCCTAGCCAGCGAGCAGTACTTC.

This chain links TRBV25-1 with TRBJ2-5, with TRBD1 matching over 7 bases. There are 17 residues in the CDR3. Trimming cost V 4 bases and J 5 bases; bases outside gene matches: 16. Germline values: CDR1 MGHDK, CDR2 SYGVNS. The CDR3, as DNA: TGTGCCAGCAGTGGCCTTCTGGCCGCGACAGGGATTGAGACCCAGTACTTC. Translated, it gives CASSGLLAATGIETQYF.

This clonotype was counted many times. This chain links TRBV3-1 with TRBJ2-5; D not resolved. Germline CDR1 and CDR2: LGHDT and YNNKEL (reference sequence). The CDR3 has 12 amino acids. Trimming pared 1 base from V and 4 bases from J, leaving 4 bases between. The CDR3 sequence is CASSQVGETQYF. The CDR3 DNA follows: TGTGCCAGCAGCCAAGTTGGAGAGACCCAGTACTTC.

The chain links TRBV6-6 to TRBJ2-2; no clear D gene. The CDR3 is made up of 15 amino acids. CDR1 and CDR2 (germline): MNHNY, SVGAGI (reference sequence). V was shortened by 1 base and J by 2 bases, with 8 bases between the two germline ends. CDR3 nucleotides: TGTGCCAGCAGTTACTATGGCAGCAACACCGGGGAGCTGTTTTTT. This encodes CASSYYGSNTGELFF.

The rearrangement uses TRBV11-2 and TRBJ2-5; 13 nucleotides line up with TRBD2. Trimming at V came to 1 base and at J to 0 bases, leaving 5 bases not matched to a gene. Per the germline V gene, CDR1 is SGHAT and CDR2 is FQNNGV. This CDR3 has 18 amino acids. The CDR3 region is CASSLGLAGGRNQETQYF. DNA of the CDR3: TGTGCCAGCAGCTTAGGACTAGCGGGGGGCCGTAACCAAGAGACCCAGTACTTC.

The gene calls are TRBV6-1 and TRBJ2-2; no clear D gene. CDR1 is MNHNS, CDR2 SASEGT, per germline. V shed 3 bases and J shed 3 bases, with 8 bases lying between them. The CDR3 extends over 14 amino acids. The CDR3 DNA sequence: TGTGCCAGCAGTGATTTGGGGTACACCGGGGAGCTGTTTTTT. This translates into CASSDLGYTGELFF.

This sequence joins TRBV5-1 and TRBJ2-1, with a weak D call TRBD1 (5 bases). V lost 5 bases and J lost 6, with 12 bases in between. Germline values: CDR1 SGHRS, CDR2 YFSETQ. There are 13 residues in the CDR3. The CDR3 sequence: CASRRPGSNEQFF. CDR3 bases: TGCGCCAGCAGGAGACCAGGGTCCAATGAGCAGTTCTTC.

The chain recombines TRBV24-1 with TRBJ2-7, with D hard to call. The CDR3 is 13 amino acids. The germline CDR1 and CDR2 sequences are KGHDR and SFDVKD. V was trimmed by 2 bases and J by 5 bases, leaving 9 bases between them. The CDR3 DNA reads as TGTGCCACCAGTGATTCCCACACGAACGAGCAGTACTTC. It specifies CATSDSHTNEQYF.

The chain combines TRBV24-1 with TRBJ2-3; D ambiguous. CDR1 is KGHDR and CDR2 is SFDVKD in the germline V gene. The length of the CDR3 is 16 residues. Trimming took off 3 bases at V and 2 bases at J, with 14 bases between the two ends. In nucleotides, the CDR3 is TGTGCCACCAGTGATCCGACCCGGACCCACACAGATACGCAGTATTTT. This translates into CATSDPTRTHTDTQYF.

In its sample, this clonotype was seen a few times. The V call is TRBV6-5, the J call TRBJ2-7; 7 positions agree with TRBD2. This CDR3 has 14 amino acids. The V gene's germline CDR1 is MNHEY and CDR2 SVGAGI. J gave up 0 bases and V 4 bases, and 3 bases lay outside the gene matches. The CDR3 region has the DNA TGTGCCAGCAGTTTCCTAGCGGCCTCCTACGAGCAGTACTTC. As protein: CASSFLAASYEQYF.

This clonotype turned up a few times. The V call is TRBV9, the J call TRBJ2-5, with TRBD2 identical over 9 bases. CDR3 length: 15 amino acids. In germline, CDR1 is SGDLS, CDR2 YYNGEE. The J segment lost 6 bases and the V segment lost 0 bases, leaving 6 bases of the junction unmatched. As DNA, the CDR3 is TGTGCCAGCAGCGTAGGGGCTAGCGGGACTCAGACCCAGTACTTC. Translating gives CASSVGASGTQTQYF.

This clonotype was picked up many times. The chain carries TRBV7-8 and TRBJ2-7, with 7 bases identical to TRBD1. The CDR3 consists of 15 residues. CDR1 and CDR2 from the germline V gene are SGHVS and FQNEAQ. V lost 7 bases and J lost 2; bases outside the gene matches: 11. The CDR3 loop reads CASTKSGTATYEQYF. DNA of the CDR3: TGTGCCAGCACCAAATCCGGGACAGCGACCTACGAGCAGTACTTC.

The chain couples TRBV19 to TRBJ2-1; TRBD2 agrees at 9 bases. Germline values: CDR1 LNHDA, CDR2 SQIVND (reference sequence). With V trimmed by 7 bases and J by 7 bases, 11 bases remained unmatched. This CDR3 has 15 residues. This CDR3 reads CASNAGTSNWNEQFF. The CDR3 DNA reads TGTGCCAGTAATGCCGGGACTAGCAATTGGAATGAGCAGTTCTTC.

The sample holds a few counts of this clonotype. This chain uses TRBV6-6 with TRBJ1-2; 7 positions match TRBD1. Unmatched junction bases numbered 6, after V lost 2 bases and J lost 6 bases. CDR1 and CDR2 (germline): MNHNY, SVGAGI (reference sequence). The CDR3 length is 14 residues. The CDR3 DNA reads TGTGCCAGCAGTTACCGCGTAGACAGGGATGGCTACACCTTC. Its protein is CASSYRVDRDGYTF.

The chain has TRBV6-2 or TRBV6-3 and TRBJ1-1, with D unresolved. This CDR3 has 13 residues. Germline V lookup: CDR1 MNHEY, CDR2 SVGEGT. The V end lost 5 bases, the J end lost 7 bases, and 14 bases lay between the germline ends. CDR3 protein: CASSRTLGFEAFF. As DNA, the CDR3 is TGTGCCAGCAGTCGGACCCTCGGCTTTGAAGCTTTCTTT.

The rearrangement uses TRBV10-3 and TRBJ1-1, with D tentatively TRBD1 (6 bases). Germline CDR1 ENHRY, CDR2 SYGVKD. The CDR3 runs 15 residues. V was pared by 2 bases and J by 1 base, with 11 bases between. CDR3 amino acids: CAISEPGHPNTEAFF. For the CDR3, the DNA is TGTGCCATCAGTGAGCCGGGACACCCGAACACTGAAGCTTTCTTT.

This clonotype was recorded a few times. This chain uses TRBV6-2 or TRBV6-3 with TRBJ2-1; 10 nucleotides agree with TRBD2. The CDR3 contains 16 residues. Germline V gene lookup returns CDR1 MNHEY and CDR2 SVGEGT. The junction had 7 bases not matched to a gene; V was cut back by 6 bases and J by 2 bases. CDR3 bases: TGTGCCAGCAGCCTAGCGGGAGAAGGCCCCTACAATGAGCAGTTCTTC. Encoded protein: CASSLAGEGPYNEQFF.

This clonotype was picked up a small number of times. The chain employs TRBV30 and TRBJ2-1; D perhaps matches TRBD2 (6 bases). The germline V gene encodes CDR1 GTSNPN and CDR2 SVGIG (reference sequence). The ends were cut back, 8 bases at V and 4 bases at J, with 21 bases in the middle. The CDR3 consists of 15 residues. The CDR3 here is CAGDFGLGSYNEQFF. In DNA, the CDR3 is TGTGCCGGGGACTTCGGTCTCGGATCATACAATGAGCAGTTCTTC.

This clonotype was counted a few times. The V and J genes are TRBV7-2 and TRBJ2-3, with D perhaps TRBD2 (5 bases). Germline V gene data show CDR1 as SGHTA and CDR2 as FQGNSA. V was pared by 0 bases and J by 6 bases, with 10 bases between. CDR3 length: 14 amino acids. In nucleotides, the CDR3 is TGTGCCAGCAGCTTAGCTACTGGCGGGGATACGCAGTATTTT. Translation: CASSLATGGDTQYF.

A few counts support this clonotype. This rearrangement joins TRBV2 to TRBJ1-5; D gene unclear. Trimming pared 4 bases from V and 7 bases from J, leaving 11 bases between. Germline values: CDR1 SNHLY, CDR2 FYNNEI. CDR3 length: 13 residues. The CDR3 coding sequence is TGTGCCAGCAGTGCCGACATACGGCAGCCCCAGCATTTT. Protein product: CASSADIRQPQHF. Together with reference TRBV2 and TRBJ1-5, the CDR3 gives the full variable domain: EPEVTQTPSHQVTQMGQEVILRCVPISNHLYFYWYRQILGQKVEFLVSFYNNEISEKSEIFDDQFSVERPDGSNFTLKIRSTKLEDSAMYFCASSADIRQPQHFGDGTRLSIL.

V and J are TRBV13 and TRBJ2-7; 10 bases are a match to TRBD1. This CDR3 comprises 15 residues. The ends lost 5 bases at V and 2 bases at J; junction bases unmatched: 6. The germline V gene has CDR1 PRHDT and CDR2 FYEKMQ (reference sequence). The CDR3 loop is CASSTTGGRPYEQYF. The CDR3 nucleotides are TGTGCCAGCAGCACGACAGGGGGCCGCCCCTACGAGCAGTACTTC.